A selection of T cell receptor beta chains follows, all from one sample in a study of immune evolution from preneoplasia to lung adenocarcinoma. The method was immunoSEQ multiplex PCR; TCRdb's version includes in-frame clones alone and lacks a portion of them. The profile covers about 1,600 clones, with 15% to 20% appearing a single time and 8.5% to 10% taken by the ten largest. The specimen was FFPE invasive lung adenocarcinoma tissue. The receptors here all came from a person aged 50-75 years with lung adenocarcinoma. The CDR3 runs from the conserved cysteine through the conserved F or W. D genes are given only for firm matches. Clone size is shown for a subset of rows, as once, few, many or a class of expanded clone.

V gene: TRBV19; J gene: TRBJ1-5; CDR3 length: 14; clone size: few; D gene: -; CDR3 protein: CASSILRRGQPQHF; CDR3 DNA: TGTGCCAGTAGTATTCTGAGGAGAGGGCAGCCCCAGCATTTT
V gene: TRBV7-9; J gene: TRBJ2-7; CDR3 length: 14; clone size: few; D gene: TRBD1; CDR3 protein: CASSHRDRNYEQYF; CDR3 DNA: TGTGCCAGCAGCCACCGGGACAGGAACTACGAGCAGTACTTC
V gene: TRBV19; J gene: TRBJ2-3; CDR3 length: 17; clone size: -; D gene: TRBD2; CDR3 protein: CASSMGLAGLSTDTQYF; CDR3 DNA: TGTGCCAGTAGTATGGGCCTAGCGGGACTAAGCACAGATACGCAGTATTTT
V gene: TRBV27; J gene: TRBJ2-2; CDR3 length: 16; clone size: once; D gene: TRBD2; CDR3 protein: CASSFGTSGGPGELFF; CDR3 DNA: TGTGCCAGCAGTTTCGGGACTAGCGGGGGACCTGGGGAGCTGTTTTTT
V gene: TRBV4-1; J gene: TRBJ1-1; CDR3 length: 16; clone size: -; D gene: -; CDR3 protein: CASSQDRYRVNTEAFF; CDR3 DNA: TGCGCCAGCAGCCAAGATCGATACAGAGTGAACACTGAAGCTTTCTTT
V gene: TRBV4-1; J gene: TRBJ2-7; CDR3 length: 18; clone size: few; D gene: TRBD2; CDR3 protein: CASSQEGRLASGSYEQYF; CDR3 DNA: TGCGCCAGCAGCCAAGAGGGAAGGCTAGCTAGCGGGTCCTACGAGCAGTACTTC
V gene: TRBV27; J gene: TRBJ2-7; CDR3 length: 12; clone size: -; D gene: TRBD2; CDR3 protein: CATIGLADEQYF; CDR3 DNA: TGTGCCACAATAGGACTAGCCGACGAGCAGTACTTC
V gene: TRBV4-1; J gene: TRBJ2-1; CDR3 length: 15; clone size: few; D gene: TRBD1; CDR3 protein: CASSPDRGRGNEQFF; CDR3 DNA: TGCGCCAGCAGCCCGGACAGGGGACGTGGGAATGAGCAGTTCTTC
V gene: TRBV14; J gene: TRBJ2-3; CDR3 length: 17; clone size: -; D gene: TRBD2; CDR3 protein: CASSPQLAGGWPDTQYF; CDR3 DNA: TGTGCCAGCAGCCCGCAACTAGCGGGCGGGTGGCCAGATACGCAGTATTTT
V gene: TRBV19; J gene: TRBJ2-7; CDR3 length: 15; clone size: once; D gene: -; CDR3 protein: CASSIGGSGGYEQYF; CDR3 DNA: TGTGCCAGTAGTATTGGGGGTAGCGGCGGCTACGAGCAGTACTTC
V gene: TRBV30; J gene: TRBJ1-5; CDR3 length: 13; clone size: -; D gene: -; CDR3 protein: CAWADQAHQPQHF; CDR3 DNA: TGTGCCTGGGCAGACCAGGCCCATCAGCCCCAGCATTTT
V gene: TRBV9; J gene: TRBJ1-5; CDR3 length: 14; clone size: -; D gene: -; CDR3 protein: CASSFSGGDQPQHF; CDR3 DNA: TGTGCCAGCAGCTTCTCCGGGGGCGATCAGCCCCAGCATTTT
V gene: TRBV15; J gene: TRBJ2-7; CDR3 length: 14; clone size: few; D gene: -; CDR3 protein: CATSTGGLFAEQYF; CDR3 DNA: TGTGCCACCAGCACAGGCGGGTTGTTCGCCGAGCAGTACTTC
V gene: TRBV20-1; J gene: TRBJ2-5; CDR3 length: 11; clone size: -; D gene: -; CDR3 protein: CSATNLGDQYF; CDR3 DNA: TGCAGTGCCACGAACCTCGGGGACCAGTACTTC
V gene: TRBV28; J gene: TRBJ1-1; CDR3 length: 12; clone size: few; D gene: TRBD1; CDR3 protein: CASRWGQIEAFF; CDR3 DNA: TGTGCCAGCAGATGGGGACAGATTGAAGCTTTCTTT
V gene: TRBV28; J gene: TRBJ1-5; CDR3 length: 15; clone size: few; D gene: -; CDR3 protein: CASSLIGQGNQPQHF; CDR3 DNA: TGTGCCAGCAGTTTAATTGGGCAGGGGAATCAGCCCCAGCATTTT
V gene: TRBV9; J gene: TRBJ1-4; CDR3 length: 21; clone size: once; D gene: TRBD1; CDR3 protein: CASTDTDMTGGDTRSNEKLFF; CDR3 DNA: TGTGCCAGCACCGATACCGATATGACAGGGGGCGATACCAGGTCGAATGAAAAACTGTTTTTT
V gene: TRBV19; J gene: TRBJ2-7; CDR3 length: 17; clone size: few; D gene: TRBD2; CDR3 protein: CASSSRTSRSLSYEQYF; CDR3 DNA: TGTGCCAGTAGTTCCAGGACTAGCAGAAGCTTAAGCTACGAGCAGTACTTC
V gene: TRBV4-1; J gene: TRBJ2-2; CDR3 length: 14; clone size: few; D gene: -; CDR3 protein: CASSQNLFTGELFF; CDR3 DNA: TGCGCCAGCAGCCAAAACCTTTTTACCGGGGAGCTGTTTTTT
V gene: TRBV4-1; J gene: TRBJ2-1; CDR3 length: 15; clone size: -; D gene: -; CDR3 protein: CASSQDRAQGNEQFF; CDR3 DNA: TGCGCCAGCAGCCAGGACCGAGCCCAGGGTAATGAGCAGTTCTTC
V gene: TRBV19; J gene: TRBJ2-1; CDR3 length: 17; clone size: -; D gene: TRBD2; CDR3 protein: CASTATRLAGGGNEQFF; CDR3 DNA: TGTGCCAGTACCGCCACCCGTCTCGCGGGAGGCGGGAATGAGCAGTTCTTC
V gene: TRBV7-9; J gene: TRBJ2-7; CDR3 length: 14; clone size: -; D gene: -; CDR3 protein: CASSLSGESYEQYF; CDR3 DNA: TGTGCCAGCAGCTTAAGTGGGGAATCCTACGAGCAGTACTTC
V gene: TRBV5-8; J gene: TRBJ1-5; CDR3 length: 15; clone size: few; D gene: -; CDR3 protein: CASSLGEISNQPQHF; CDR3 DNA: TGTGCCAGCAGCCTCGGCGAAATTAGCAATCAGCCCCAGCATTTT
V gene: TRBV5-4; J gene: TRBJ2-5; CDR3 length: 14; clone size: -; D gene: -; CDR3 protein: CASSLTSSPETQYF; CDR3 DNA: TGTGCCAGCAGCCTGACTAGTAGTCCGGAGACCCAGTACTTC
V gene: TRBV18; J gene: TRBJ2-2; CDR3 length: 16; clone size: -; D gene: -; CDR3 protein: CASSPPGASTTGELFF; CDR3 DNA: TGTGCCAGCTCACCACCGGGGGCTTCAACCACCGGGGAGCTGTTTTTT
V gene: TRBV5-1; J gene: TRBJ2-5; CDR3 length: 14; clone size: few; D gene: TRBD2; CDR3 protein: CASSSSGNQETQYF; CDR3 DNA: TGCGCCAGCAGCTCCAGCGGGAACCAAGAGACCCAGTACTTC
V gene: TRBV10-3; J gene: TRBJ1-5; CDR3 length: 12; clone size: -; D gene: -; CDR3 protein: CAIRGDSQPQHF; CDR3 DNA: TGTGCCATCAGAGGAGACAGCCAGCCCCAGCATTTT
V gene: TRBV28; J gene: TRBJ2-2; CDR3 length: 16; clone size: -; D gene: -; CDR3 protein: CASSLGQEGGTGELFF; CDR3 DNA: TGTGCCAGCAGTTTAGGGCAGGAAGGGGGGACCGGGGAGCTGTTTTTT
V gene: TRBV28; J gene: TRBJ2-3; CDR3 length: 15; clone size: -; D gene: -; CDR3 protein: CASSLPSQHTDTQYF; CDR3 DNA: TGTGCCAGCAGTTTGCCTTCCCAACACACAGATACGCAGTATTTT
V gene: TRBV30; J gene: TRBJ1-1; CDR3 length: 14; clone size: -; D gene: -; CDR3 protein: CAWMRGRSGTEAFF; CDR3 DNA: TGTGCCTGGATGAGGGGTCGATCTGGCACTGAAGCTTTCTTT
V gene: TRBV10-1; J gene: TRBJ1-1; CDR3 length: 15; clone size: -; D gene: TRBD1; CDR3 protein: CASSGTGTGSTEAFF; CDR3 DNA: TGCGCCAGCAGTGGGACTGGGACAGGGTCCACTGAAGCTTTCTTT
V gene: TRBV7-9; J gene: TRBJ2-1; CDR3 length: 15; clone size: -; D gene: TRBD2; CDR3 protein: CASSSSSGGYNEQFF; CDR3 DNA: TGTGCCAGCAGCTCCTCTAGCGGGGGATACAATGAGCAGTTCTTC
V gene: TRBV6-1; J gene: TRBJ2-3; CDR3 length: 15; clone size: -; D gene: TRBD1; CDR3 protein: CASSEGDREADTQYF; CDR3 DNA: TGTGCCAGCAGTGAAGGGGACAGGGAGGCAGATACGCAGTATTTT
V gene: TRBV7-3; J gene: TRBJ2-1; CDR3 length: 15; clone size: -; D gene: TRBD2; CDR3 protein: CASSPMSGSNNEQFF; CDR3 DNA: TGTGCCAGCAGCCCTATGAGCGGGAGTAACAATGAGCAGTTCTTC
V gene: TRBV18; J gene: TRBJ2-1; CDR3 length: 16; clone size: -; D gene: TRBD2; CDR3 protein: CASSPLGGESYNEQFF; CDR3 DNA: TGTGCCAGCTCACCGCTTGGGGGGGAAAGCTACAATGAGCAGTTCTTC
V gene: TRBV5-8; J gene: TRBJ2-7; CDR3 length: 16; clone size: -; D gene: -; CDR3 protein: CASSSLQGRFGLVHYF; CDR3 DNA: TGTGCCAGCAGCTCCCTACAGGGGCGTTTTGGACTAGTGCATTACTTC
V gene: TRBV7-2; J gene: TRBJ1-2; CDR3 length: 14; clone size: few; D gene: -; CDR3 protein: CASSLAEGTFGYTF; CDR3 DNA: TGTGCCAGCAGCTTAGCAGAGGGGACGTTCGGCTACACCTTC
V gene: TRBV5-1; J gene: TRBJ2-3; CDR3 length: 16; clone size: -; D gene: -; CDR3 protein: CASSLDAGRNTDTQYF; CDR3 DNA: TGCGCCAGCAGCCTTGACGCGGGACGAAACACAGATACGCAGTATTTT
V gene: TRBV19; J gene: TRBJ1-1; CDR3 length: 11; clone size: -; D gene: TRBD1; CDR3 protein: CERQGNTEAFF; CDR3 DNA: TGCGAACGACAGGGAAACACTGAAGCTTTCTTT
V gene: TRBV27; J gene: TRBJ1-4; CDR3 length: 13; clone size: -; D gene: -; CDR3 protein: CASSPGADEKLFF; CDR3 DNA: TGTGCCAGCAGTCCGGGGGCCGATGAAAAACTGTTTTTT
V gene: TRBV14; J gene: TRBJ2-1; CDR3 length: 13; clone size: few; D gene: -; CDR3 protein: CASSQDRRFEQFF; CDR3 DNA: TGTGCCAGCAGCCAAGATCGTAGGTTTGAGCAGTTCTTC
V gene: TRBV11-3; J gene: TRBJ2-1; CDR3 length: 14; clone size: -; D gene: -; CDR3 protein: CASSSYYGGNEQFF; CDR3 DNA: TGTGCCAGCAGCTCCTACTACGGCGGTAATGAGCAGTTCTTC
V gene: TRBV7-9; J gene: TRBJ2-3; CDR3 length: 14; clone size: -; D gene: TRBD2; CDR3 protein: CASSGSGRTDTQYF; CDR3 DNA: TGTGCCAGCAGCGGGAGCGGGAGAACAGATACGCAGTATTTT
V gene: TRBV10-3; J gene: TRBJ1-1; CDR3 length: 13; clone size: -; D gene: TRBD1; CDR3 protein: CAISPDRATEAFF; CDR3 DNA: TGTGCCATCAGTCCCGACAGGGCCACTGAAGCTTTCTTT